Each of the 2 T cell receptor beta chains below was sequenced from the same sample in a study of Graves' ophthalmopathy and Graves' hyperthyroidism (dated by TCRdb to the late 2010s). The reads were generated on an Illumina HiSeq 2000. For repertoire sequencing, the TCR beta CDR3 regions were amplified from RNA transcripts. A first-round RT-PCR used HTBI primers with the Qiagen OneStep RT-PCR kit, followed by a second-round multiplex PCR, size selection and purification. TCRdb reanalyzed the raw reads on its own, using fastp at Q25 for trimming and MiXCR for clone calling, and kept in-frame beta chains. When rows share a CDR3 protein, they turn into one entry using the most common DNA and genes. Recorded for this sample are about 740,000 distinct CDR3 sequences; roughly two fifths of them occurred a single time. The ten top clones hold about 40% of the sample. Material for sequencing was peripheral blood. The source is an adult man with Graves' ophthalmopathy.

On this clonotype itself: The junction shows a germline mismatch at one end, possibly a read error. The V call is TRBV5-4, the J call TRBJ1-2; D remains ambiguous. Germline lookup yields CDR1 SGHNT and CDR2 YYREEE (reference sequence). The length of the CDR3 is 15 residues. The DNA of the CDR3 is TGCGCCAGCAGCCAAAAACATCGCGCTGCCTATGGCTACACCTTC. This codes for CASSQKHRAAYGYTF. The full variable domain, with the rest looked up from reference TRBV5-4 and TRBJ1-2, is ETGVTQSPTHLIKTRGQQVTLRCSSQSGHNTVSWYQQALGQGPQFIFQYYREEENGRGNFPPRFSGLQFPNYSSELNVNALELDDSALYLCASSQKHRAAYGYTFGSGTRLTVV.

This clonotype has ten or more counts. The rearrangement uses TRBV27 and TRBJ2-7, with 7 nucleotides matching TRBD1. There are 12 residues in the CDR3. With V trimmed by 6 bases and J by 6 bases, 5 bases remained unmatched. Germline values: CDR1 MNHEY, CDR2 SMNVEV (reference sequence). The CDR3 loop is CASSETGAEQYF. The CDR3 coding sequence is TGTGCCAGCAGCGAAACAGGGGCCGAGCAGTACTTC.